The 31 T cell receptor beta chains in this list originate from one sample, sequenced in a study of shared clonotypes between healthy human individuals (dated by TCRdb to about 2020). The library came from the immunoSEQ multiplex PCR assay. The table was pulled from immuneACCESS by TCRdb, which kept in-frame rearrangements only. Such tables lose some clones; where checked, under half of the loss comes from unresolved V genes, and the rest has no known cause. The table for this sample lists about 2,200,000 clones; roughly 91% of them were counted only once. Clones ranked in the top ten supply 1.5% to 2% of the sample. CD8 naive samples were CD45RO-negative cells positively selected for CCR7, giving a CD45RA+CCR7+ population that excluded TemRA cells. Material: naive CD8+ T cells from PBMCs. According to the study, the label for this sample's cell subset or site signals: CD45RA+CCR7+. The source is a man between 18 and 29 years old in good health. Some clones in this sample may be carry-over from other donors' samples.

This clone was detected only once. V and J are TRBV4-2 and TRBJ2-5, with D tentatively TRBD1 or TRBD2 (5 bases each). Trimming pared 1 base from V and 4 bases from J, leaving 13 bases between. The CDR3 is 15 amino acids. From germline, CDR1 is LGHNA and CDR2 YNFKEQ. In DNA form, the CDR3 reads TGTGCCAGCAGCCAAGGGGACCCTACTGGAGAGACCCAGTACTTC. Its protein product is CASSQGDPTGETQYF.

The chain links TRBV7-9 to TRBJ2-4; TRBD1 aligns across 8 bases. V lost 5 bases to trimming and J lost 3 bases; unmatched junction nucleotides: 9. CDR3 length: 16 amino acids. Per germline, CDR1 SEHNR and CDR2 FQNEAQ (reference sequence). The CDR3 DNA reads TGTGCCAGCAGCCGCGTCACGGACAGGGACAAAAACATTCAGTACTTC. This encodes CASSRVTDRDKNIQYF. The variable domain in full, completed from reference TRBV7-9 and TRBJ2-4, reads DTGVSQNPRHKITKRGQNVTFRCDPISEHNRLYWYRQTLGQGPEFLTYFQNEAQLEKSRLLSDRFSAERPKGSFSTLEIQRTEQGDSAMYLCASSRVTDRDKNIQYFGAGTRLSVL.

The chain recombines TRBV27 with TRBJ2-7; no definite D call. V gave up 2 bases and J gave up 1 base, with 15 bases separating them. The CDR3 extends over 16 amino acids. Germline V gives CDR1 MNHEY, CDR2 SMNVEV (reference sequence). The CDR3 reads CASSLIVRILSYEQYF. Written as DNA, the CDR3 is TGTGCCAGCAGTTTAATTGTCAGAATATTATCCTACGAGCAGTACTTC.

The gene calls are TRBV7-8 and TRBJ2-7; D may be TRBD1 (6 bases). The CDR3 has 14 residues. CDR1 is SGHVS and CDR2 is FQNEAQ in the germline V gene. Trimming removed 2 bases from V and 0 bases from J, with 8 bases in between. The DNA for the CDR3 is TGTGCCAGCAGCTTAACAGGGAGCTCCTACGAGCAGTACTTC. This encodes CASSLTGSSYEQYF.

CDR3 sequence (DNA): TGTGCCAGCAGTCCAAATTCGGCCTCCTACGAGCAGTACTTC. Translated, it gives CASSPNSASYEQYF. The chain has TRBV27 and TRBJ2-7; no clear D. CDR1 and CDR2 (germline): MNHEY, SMNVEV (reference sequence). V lost 5 bases to trimming and J lost 0 bases, with 11 bases between them. The CDR3 covers 14 residues.

The chain couples TRBV7-9 to TRBJ2-5; 9 bases are shared with TRBD1. The germline V gene has CDR1 SEHNR and CDR2 FQNEAQ (reference sequence). CDR3 length: 14 residues. The trim removed 5 bases at V and 3 bases at J, leaving 4 bases unmatched. CDR3 sequence: CASSDGQGKETQYF. As DNA, the CDR3 is TGTGCCAGCAGCGACGGACAGGGGAAAGAGACCCAGTACTTC.

This clone was counted between two and nine times. The CDR3 loop reads CASSLPGYQPQHF. The CDR3 nucleotides are TGTGCCAGCAGCTTACCGGGATATCAGCCCCAGCATTTT. The chain couples TRBV7-9 to TRBJ1-5; D is unclear. Looked up from germline, CDR1 is SEHNR and CDR2 is FQNEAQ (reference sequence). The germline V and J ends were trimmed by 2 bases and 5 bases, with 7 bases remaining between them. The CDR3 is 13 residues long.

J is TRBJ2-5 and V is TRBV29-1; 7 positions agree with TRBD2. Germline CDR1 is SQVTM and CDR2 is ANQGSEA. This CDR3 has 12 amino acids. CDR3 region: CSALGGEETQYF. CDR3 nucleotide sequence: TGCAGTGCCTTGGGGGGGGAAGAGACCCAGTACTTC.

The rearrangement uses TRBV4-1 and TRBJ1-5, with unresolved D. V was clipped by 4 bases and J by 0 bases, with 19 bases between them. Looked up from germline, CDR1 is MGHRA and CDR2 is YSYEKL. The CDR3 has 18 amino acids. Here the CDR3 DNA reads TGCGCCAGCAGCCCGACGGACTCCAGGTCGAATAGCAATCAGCCCCAGCATTTT. Its translation: CASSPTDSRSNSNQPQHF.

The chain has TRBV11-2 and TRBJ2-3; D remains unclear. The CDR3 length is 15 residues. Germline CDR1 is SGHAT and CDR2 is FQNNGV. Trimming took 4 bases from V and 2 from J, leaving 13 bases between them. CDR3 protein: CASSSDFISTDTQYF. The CDR3 nucleotides read TGTGCCAGCAGCTCCGACTTTATCTCCACAGATACGCAGTATTTT. The variable domain in full, completed from reference TRBV11-2 and TRBJ2-3, reads EAGVAQSPRYKIIEKRQSVAFWCNPISGHATLYWYQQILGQGPKLLIQFQNNGVVDDSQLPKDRFSAERLKGVDSTLKIQPAKLEDSAVYLCASSSDFISTDTQYFGPGTRLTVL.

The gene calls are TRBV2 and TRBJ2-3, with D perhaps TRBD2 (7 bases). V lost 1 base and J lost 3, with 11 bases in between. The CDR3 is 15 amino acids. CDR1 is SNHLY, CDR2 FYNNEI, per germline. CDR3 region: CASSEGEGGTDTQYF. CDR3 in DNA: TGTGCCAGCAGTGAAGGGGAGGGGGGGACAGATACGCAGTATTTT.

Points on this clone: One end of the junction does not line up with germline, which may come from a read error. The V call is TRBV7-9, the J call TRBJ2-7, with D possibly being TRBD2 (7 bases). CDR1 is SEHNR, CDR2 FQNEAQ, per germline (reference sequence). The CDR3 runs to 13 residues. In nucleotides, the CDR3 is TGTGCCAGCAGCCCCTCGGGGGGCTACGGGCAGTACTTC. Amino acid sequence: CASSPSGGYGQYF.

The chain carries TRBV7-9 and TRBJ1-2; TRBD1 is a possible D gene (5 bases). Trimming shortened V by 8 bases and J by 8 bases, and 15 bases separated the two germline ends. The germline V gene has CDR1 SEHNR and CDR2 FQNEAQ (reference sequence). The CDR3 has 12 amino acids. The chain's CDR3 is CASPTVGGGYTF. CDR3 nucleotides: TGTGCCAGCCCAACCGTGGGGGGGGGCTACACCTTC.

The chain is built from TRBV7-9 and TRBJ2-7, with TRBD1 matching 12 bases. The CDR3 covers 16 residues. After removal of 2 bases from V and 6 bases from J, the junction contained 8 bases not matched to a gene. Germline V gene sequence: CDR1 SEHNR, CDR2 FQNEAQ (reference sequence). This CDR3 reads CASSLSGQGAWGEQYF. The DNA for the CDR3 is TGTGCCAGCAGCTTATCGGGACAGGGGGCTTGGGGCGAGCAGTACTTC.

The chain carries TRBV27 and TRBJ1-1, with D possibly TRBD1 on 5 matching bases. The CDR3 is made up of 13 amino acids. Trimming took 3 bases from V and 7 from J, leaving 12 bases between them. Germline V gene data show CDR1 as MNHEY and CDR2 as SMNVEV (reference sequence). CDR3 sequence: CASSFGQSYEAFF. CDR3 sequence (DNA): TGTGCCAGCAGTTTCGGACAATCATATGAAGCTTTCTTT.

The rearrangement uses TRBV5-1 and TRBJ2-7; the D is unclear. This CDR3 is built from 16 residues. The germline gives CDR1 SGHRS, CDR2 YFSETQ. V lost 0 bases and J lost 2, with 15 bases in between. The CDR3 spells CASSLASGPSTYEQYF. The CDR3 nucleotides are TGCGCCAGCAGCTTGGCCTCAGGCCCAAGTACCTACGAGCAGTACTTC.

The chain is built from TRBV18 and TRBJ2-1, with 7 bases that match TRBD2. V was clipped by 2 bases and J by 6 bases; unmatched bases: 7. The germline V gene has CDR1 KGHSH and CDR2 LQKENI. This CDR3 has 15 amino acids. CDR3 amino acids: CASSPVAGAPNEQFF. The CDR3, as DNA: TGTGCCAGCTCACCAGTGGCGGGAGCCCCCAATGAGCAGTTCTTC.

This sequence joins TRBV11-2 and TRBJ2-7; weak D call: TRBD1 (6 bases). V was trimmed by 6 bases and J by 2 bases, leaving 14 bases between them. CDR3 size: 14 residues. Germline CDR1 and CDR2: SGHAT and FQNNGV. The CDR3 DNA reads TGTGCCAGCAGACCCCGGGACAACACCTACGAGCAGTACTTC. Its translation: CASRPRDNTYEQYF.

The chain combines TRBV9 with TRBJ2-1, with a weak D call TRBD2 (6 bases). The CDR3 has 13 amino acids. Germline loops: CDR1 SGDLS, CDR2 YYNGEE. Trimming removed 8 bases from V and 2 bases from J, with 11 bases in between. The CDR3 nucleotides read TGTGCCAGTGGAGGAGGGACCTACAATGAGCAGTTCTTC. Translation: CASGGGTYNEQFF.

The V and J genes are TRBV19 and TRBJ2-5; D possibly corresponds to TRBD2 (6 bases). Trimming pared 3 bases from V and 7 bases from J, leaving 15 bases between. In germline, CDR1 is LNHDA, CDR2 SQIVND (reference sequence). The CDR3 consists of 14 residues. Here the CDR3 DNA reads TGTGCCAGTAGTATGGGCCTCCCAGCGGGGACCCAGTACTTC. Translated, it gives CASSMGLPAGTQYF.

The chain carries TRBV5-6 and TRBJ2-3; 12 bases map to TRBD2. This CDR3 has 17 residues. V shed 4 bases and J 0 bases; nucleotides not matched to a gene: 6. From germline, CDR1 is SGHDT and CDR2 YYEEEE. The CDR3 coding sequence is TGTGCCAGCAGCCTAGCGGGAGGGTTCTATAGCACAGATACGCAGTATTTT. Its translation is CASSLAGGFYSTDTQYF.

This rearrangement joins TRBV7-8 to TRBJ2-1, with 7 bases identical to TRBD2. Unmatched junction bases numbered 7, after V lost 8 bases and J lost 3 bases. Germline CDR1 SGHVS, CDR2 FQNEAQ. The CDR3 is 14 amino acids. CDR3 nucleotides: TGTGCCAGCCAGCGGGATCCCAACTACAATGAGCAGTTCTTC. This sequence encodes CASQRDPNYNEQFF.

V usage is TRBV28 and J usage is TRBJ1-5; D is ambiguous. Trimming shortened V by 5 bases and J by 6 bases, and 17 bases separated the two germline ends. This CDR3 region has 15 residues. Germline lookup yields CDR1 MDHEN and CDR2 SYDVKM. The CDR3 sequence: CASSVRTLMGQPQHF. In nucleotides, the CDR3 is TGTGCCAGCAGTGTCCGGACCTTGATGGGTCAGCCCCAGCATTTT.

The CDR3 bases are TGCAGCGTTGGGCCAGGGGGCATGAACACTGAAGCTTTCTTT. It yields the protein CSVGPGGMNTEAFF. This chain joins TRBV29-1 and TRBJ1-1; 8 bases match TRBD1. CDR3 length: 14 amino acids. With V trimmed by 4 bases and J by 0 bases, 4 bases remained unmatched. The germline gives CDR1 SQVTM, CDR2 ANQGSEA.

V gene TRBV28 combines with J gene TRBJ2-5; D gene ambiguous. Trimming cost V 6 bases and J 5 bases, with 16 bases left between them. Germline CDR1 reads MDHEN; CDR2 reads SYDVKM. This CDR3 region has 14 residues. This CDR3 reads CASSPGSFAETQYF. DNA for the CDR3: TGTGCCAGCAGCCCCGGATCCTTCGCCGAGACCCAGTACTTC.

This sequence joins TRBV27 and TRBJ2-3; D perhaps matches TRBD2 (5 bases). The CDR3 has 13 residues. Trimming left V 2 bases short and J 9 bases short, with 12 bases between. Germline CDR1 is MNHEY and CDR2 is SMNVEV (reference sequence). This CDR3 reads CASSLLASMTQYF. CDR3 in DNA: TGTGCCAGCAGTTTACTTGCTAGCATGACGCAGTATTTT.

This rearrangement joins TRBV9 to TRBJ2-3; D is ambiguous. Trimming took 0 bases from V and 6 from J, leaving 8 bases between them. The CDR3 extends over 13 amino acids. Germline V gives CDR1 SGDLS, CDR2 YYNGEE. The CDR3 DNA reads TGTGCCAGCAGCGTAGCATACCTGGATACGCAGTATTTT. The encoded protein is CASSVAYLDTQYF.

The chain is built from TRBV15 and TRBJ1-2; D gene unclear. Germline V gene lookup returns CDR1 LNHNV and CDR2 YYDKDF (reference sequence). This CDR3 region has 12 residues. V was pared by 3 bases and J by 5 bases, with 7 bases between. The CDR3 loop is CATSSRGYGYTF. CDR3 nucleotide sequence: TGTGCCACCAGCAGTCGGGGTTATGGCTACACCTTC.

The count of this clone is one. The V call is TRBV7-9, the J call TRBJ2-1, with D unclear. CDR1 is SEHNR and CDR2 is FQNEAQ in the germline V gene (reference sequence). V lost 5 bases to trimming and J lost 0 bases, with 17 bases between them. The CDR3 is 17 amino acids. CDR3 DNA: TGTGCCAGCAGCCTTACGGCGACGGAGAGCTCCTACAATGAGCAGTTCTTC. It translates to CASSLTATESSYNEQFF.

This clone appeared a few times. The same CDR3 also results from other DNA sequences found in this sample. The chain couples TRBV28 to TRBJ2-7, with D hard to call. The CDR3 consists of 12 residues. Trimming removed 2 bases from V and 3 bases from J, with 5 bases in between. Per the germline V gene, CDR1 is MDHEN and CDR2 is SYDVKM. CDR3 loop: CASSLMSYEQYF. CDR3 coding DNA: TGTGCCAGCAGTTTAATGAGCTACGAGCAGTACTTC.

The chain combines TRBV25-1 with TRBJ2-5; D unclear. The assigned J gene may be wrong: the sequence end matches TRBJ2-7 better. The CDR3 spans 12 residues. The germline V gene has CDR1 MGHDK and CDR2 SYGVNS. This chain's CDR3 is CASSVGVDEQYF. As DNA, the CDR3 is TGTGCCAGCAGTGTAGGAGTCGACGAGCAGTACTTC.